What follows are 8 T cell receptor beta chains derived from one specimen sequenced in a study of CD8+CD57+ T cells in acquired aplastic anemia. It was patients with CD8+CD57+ cell expansion by flow cytometry who were chosen for sequencing. Profiling that covered TCR beta VDJ and CDR3 relied on genomic DNA as its template. One entry per CDR3 protein results from TCRdb running MiXCR on the reads. The repertoire holds 200,000 to 250,000 distinct CDR3 sequences, with 65% as singletons. The sequenced sample was sorted CD4+, CD8+, or CD8+CD57+ T cells (not recorded which) from PBMCs. The receptors were sampled from a human donor with aplastic anemia.

This clonotype was observed at least ten times. This chain links TRBV19 with TRBJ2-3, with a tentative D call TRBD2 (5 bases). The germline V and J ends were trimmed by 9 bases and 3 bases, with 16 bases remaining between them. This CDR3 has 14 amino acids. Germline loops: CDR1 LNHDA, CDR2 SQIVND (reference sequence). Here the CDR3 reads CASGLAGGTDTQYF. The CDR3 nucleotides read TGTGCCAGCGGCCTTGCGGGTGGTACAGATACGCAGTATTTT.

This clonotype showed up many times. The chain has TRBV2 and TRBJ1-4; 7 bases fit TRBD1. The junction had 16 bases not matched to a gene; V was cut back by 11 bases and J by 4 bases. Germline loops: CDR1 SNHLY, CDR2 FYNNEI. There are 16 residues in the CDR3. CDR3 residues: CASNNGAGTDNEKLFF. The CDR3 coding sequence is TGTGCCTCAAATAATGGGGCGGGGACAGATAATGAAAAACTGTTTTTT.

The table lists this clonotype with a few counts. The chain carries TRBV2 and TRBJ2-7, with D uncertain. The germline gives CDR1 SNHLY, CDR2 FYNNEI. This CDR3 region has 13 residues. Between the trimmed V and J ends, which lost 7 bases and 2 bases, there was a span of 12 bases. The CDR3 nucleotides read TGTGCCAGCACTGATGGACGCGCCTACGAGCAGTACTTC. This sequence encodes CASTDGRAYEQYF.

This chain joins TRBV25-1 and TRBJ2-1; D not resolved. With 7 bases removed from V and 4 bases from J, the gap between germline ends came to 14 bases. In germline, CDR1 is MGHDK, CDR2 SYGVNS. The CDR3 totals 14 residues. CDR3 bases: TGTGCCAGCACCCCCCCCCTCGCTTACAATGAGCAGTTCTTC. This gives the protein CASTPPLAYNEQFF.

The rearrangement uses TRBV14 and TRBJ2-3; a weak D match, TRBD2 (7 bases). The CDR3 loop spans 15 amino acids. Trimming stripped 3 bases from V and 2 bases from J, with 12 bases between. Germline V gene lookup returns CDR1 SGHDN and CDR2 FVKESK. This CDR3 reads CASSQRGHNTDTQYF. In nucleotides, the CDR3 is TGTGCCAGCAGCCAGCGGGGGCACAACACAGATACGCAGTATTTT.

This chain links TRBV10-3 with TRBJ2-3, with D unresolved. The CDR3 spans 15 residues. Looked up from germline, CDR1 is ENHRY and CDR2 is SYGVKD. V was clipped by 0 bases and J by 0 bases, with 7 bases between them. The CDR3 protein is CAISESRTSTDTQYF. The CDR3 DNA sequence: TGTGCCATCAGTGAGTCTAGAACTAGCACAGATACGCAGTATTTT.

This clonotype was seen a single time. V and J are TRBV10-3 and TRBJ1-5, with D possibly TRBD1 on 5 matching bases. The germline gives CDR1 ENHRY, CDR2 SYGVKD. V gave up 3 bases and J gave up 1 base, with 10 bases separating them. There are 15 residues in the CDR3. The CDR3 bases are TGTGCCATCAGTGAAGGCCAGGGAAGCAATCAGCCCCAGCATTTT. Protein product: CAISEGQGSNQPQHF.

V is TRBV29-1 and J is TRBJ1-1; 8 nucleotides match TRBD1. J lost 6 bases, V lost 4 bases, and 10 bases had no gene match. Germline assignment: CDR1 SQVTM and CDR2 ANQGSEA. This CDR3 comprises 14 residues. CDR3: CSVVHGQGRAEAFF. The CDR3 DNA is TGCAGCGTTGTCCACGGACAGGGTCGGGCTGAAGCTTTCTTT.